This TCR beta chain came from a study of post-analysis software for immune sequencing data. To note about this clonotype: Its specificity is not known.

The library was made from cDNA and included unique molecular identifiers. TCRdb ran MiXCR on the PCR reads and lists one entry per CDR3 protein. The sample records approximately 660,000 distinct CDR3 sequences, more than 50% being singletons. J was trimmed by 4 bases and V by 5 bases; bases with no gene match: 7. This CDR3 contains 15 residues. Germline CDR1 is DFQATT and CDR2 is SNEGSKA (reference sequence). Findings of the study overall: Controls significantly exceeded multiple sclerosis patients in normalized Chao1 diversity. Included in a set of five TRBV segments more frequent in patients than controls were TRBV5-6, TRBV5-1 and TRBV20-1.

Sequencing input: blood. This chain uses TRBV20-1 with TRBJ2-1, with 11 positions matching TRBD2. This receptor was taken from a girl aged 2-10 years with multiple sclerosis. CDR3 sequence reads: CSALLGTSGYNEQFF. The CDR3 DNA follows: TGCAGTGCTCTCCTCGGGACTAGCGGTTACAATGAGCAGTTCTTC.